This paragraph reports one T cell receptor (beta chain). The germline V and J ends were trimmed by 3 bases and 5 bases, with 12 bases remaining between them. Germline V gives CDR1 SGHRS, CDR2 YFSETQ. This CDR3 is built from 14 residues. These data are taken from a study of Graves' ophthalmopathy and Graves' hyperthyroidism. About the research overall: Peripheral blood collection took place at initial diagnosis, before any treatment.

RNA transcripts were the source from which TCR beta CDR3 regions were amplified. Investigators did first-round RT-PCR with HTBI primers, then second-round multiplex PCR. TCRdb reprocessed the multiplex PCR reads with MiXCR, giving one entry per CDR3 protein. The sample carries about 620,000 distinct CDR3 sequences, around a fifth recorded once. Aged 18 to 65, hyperthyroidism patients had been newly diagnosed, with under 2 months' duration. None of the included patients had other autoimmune diseases, uncontrolled infections, pregnancy or lactation, as these led to exclusion. Sequencing was done on a sample of peripheral blood. The TCR comes from a young woman with stable Graves' hyperthyroidism. Some clones in this sample may be carry-over from other donors' samples. This chain joins TRBV5-1 and TRBJ1-5; D unclear. CDR3 residues: CASSWGGGDQPQHF. For the CDR3, the DNA is TGCGCCAGCAGCTGGGGTGGTGGGGATCAGCCCCAGCATTTT.